The 32 T cell receptor beta chains reported below all come from one sample, sequenced in a study of T cell changes during pregnancy in multiple sclerosis. Only in-frame clones appear in the TCRdb table, and some are missing; sequencing was by immunoSEQ multiplex PCR. The repertoire holds approximately 100,000 clones, with approximately 91% as singletons. The source material was peripheral blood, sampled after pregnancy. These receptors came from a female donor with multiple sclerosis, enrolled in a pregnancy study.

The chain uses TRBV13 and TRBJ2-2; 10 nucleotides line up with TRBD2. This CDR3 is built from 15 residues. Germline values: CDR1 PRHDT, CDR2 FYEKMQ (reference sequence). Trimming cost V 4 bases and J 4 bases; bases outside gene matches: 3. CDR3 in DNA: TGTGCCAGCAGCTCCCGGACTAGCGGCACCGGGGAGCTGTTTTTT. This gives the protein CASSSRTSGTGELFF.

This clone is a singleton in its sample. The V and J genes are TRBV5-6 and TRBJ2-5, with 7 positions matching TRBD1. Judging by the DNA end, TRBJ2-7 fits better; the J call may be wrong. The germline gives CDR1 SGHDT, CDR2 YYEEEE. The CDR3 has 13 residues. CDR3 loop: CASSPRGQAEQYF. The CDR3 DNA follows: TGTGCCAGCAGCCCACGTGGACAGGCCGAGCAGTACTTC.

The genes are TRBV27 and TRBJ2-7, with 13 bases lining up with TRBD2. The germline V gene has CDR1 MNHEY and CDR2 SMNVEV (reference sequence). There are 16 residues in the CDR3. The trim removed 5 bases at V and 4 bases at J, leaving 8 bases unmatched. In nucleotides, the CDR3 is TGTGCCAGCAGTGCGACCCGGACTAGCGGGGGATACGAGCAGTACTTC. Its protein product is CASSATRTSGGYEQYF.

The chain couples TRBV10-3 to TRBJ2-1; possible D gene TRBD2, 6 bases. The CDR3 consists of 14 residues. In germline, CDR1 is ENHRY, CDR2 SYGVKD. V shed 8 bases and J shed 1 base, with 12 bases lying between them. CDR3 sequence reads: CAIQRGASYNEQFF. CDR3 in DNA: TGTGCCATCCAGCGCGGGGCATCCTACAATGAGCAGTTCTTC.

The rearrangement joins TRBV6-1 to TRBJ1-2; 7 bases map to TRBD1. After removal of 6 bases from V and 5 bases from J, the junction contained 9 bases not matched to a gene. This CDR3 has 14 residues. Per germline, CDR1 MNHNS and CDR2 SASEGT. The CDR3 spells CASSRDSVIYGYTF. The CDR3 bases are TGTGCCAGCAGCCGGGACAGCGTGATTTATGGCTACACCTTC.

The chain couples TRBV30 to TRBJ2-3; 7 bases line up with TRBD2. Germline trimming cut 4 bases from V and 3 bases from J; bases unmatched to any gene: 16. Germline CDR1 GTSNPN, CDR2 SVGIG (reference sequence). The CDR3 is 17 residues long. CDR3 residues: CAWTPFFGGGNTDTQYF. DNA for the CDR3: TGTGCCTGGACCCCGTTTTTTGGGGGGGGAAATACAGATACGCAGTATTTT.

The chain employs TRBV30 and TRBJ1-1; 8 positions agree with TRBD1. CDR3 length: 15 amino acids. The V gene end was trimmed by 0 bases and the J gene end by 6 bases; junction bases not matched to a gene: 9. Germline loops: CDR1 GTSNPN, CDR2 SVGIG (reference sequence). As DNA, the CDR3 is TGTGCCTGGAGTGTAGATGACAGGGGATCTGCTGAAGCTTTCTTT. This sequence encodes CAWSVDDRGSAEAFF. The full variable domain, with the rest looked up from reference TRBV30 and TRBJ1-1, is SQTIHQWPATLVQPVGSPLSLECTVEGTSNPNLYWYRQAAGRGLQLLFYSVGIGQISSEVPQNLSASRPQDRQFILSSKKLLLSDSGFYLCAWSVDDRGSAEAFFGQGTRLTVV.

This clone showed up just a few times. The CDR3 does not close with the conserved phenylalanine or tryptophan, likely indicating a read error. The DNA is omitted, as the CDR3 cannot be located on it reliably, and the CDR3 follows TCRdb's listing. The rearrangement uses TRBV20-1 and TRBJ1-1; the table names TRBD1, a call not compared with the DNA. The CDR3 length is 11 residues, termini included. Germline CDR1 DFQATT, CDR2 SNEGSKA (reference sequence). The CDR3 sequence is CSARDPDSAGV.

A few counts support this clone. The CDR3: CASSLDSRGTGELFF. CDR3 in DNA: TGTGCCAGCAGCTTAGATTCGAGGGGGACCGGGGAGCTGTTTTTT. The rearrangement uses TRBV11-3 and TRBJ2-2; possible D gene TRBD1, 6 bases. The V gene lost 0 bases and the J gene lost 5 bases, with 10 bases spanning the gap. CDR1 SGHNT and CDR2 YENEEA come from the germline V gene. The CDR3 length is 15 residues.

The V and J genes are TRBV29-1 and TRBJ2-7; D possibly corresponds to TRBD2 (5 bases). CDR1 SQVTM and CDR2 ANQGSEA come from the germline V gene. This CDR3 is 11 amino acids long. V lost 7 bases to trimming and J lost 2 bases, with 9 bases between them. The chain's CDR3 is CSGGQAYEQYF. CDR3 in DNA: TGCAGCGGAGGGCAAGCCTACGAGCAGTACTTC.

The V call is TRBV2, the J call TRBJ2-2, with 10 bases fitting TRBD2. J was trimmed by 5 bases and V by 3 bases; bases with no gene match: 12. This CDR3 region has 18 residues. The germline CDR1 and CDR2 sequences are SNHLY and FYNNEI. CDR3 DNA sequence: TGTGCCAGCAGTGACATAAGGACTAGCGGACTGGGGACCGGGGAGCTGTTTTTT. Translating it yields CASSDIRTSGLGTGELFF. Complete variable domain (other parts from reference TRBV2 and TRBJ2-2): EPEVTQTPSHQVTQMGQEVILRCVPISNHLYFYWYRQILGQKVEFLVSFYNNEISEKSEIFDDQFSVERPDGSNFTLKIRSTKLEDSAMYFCASSDIRTSGLGTGELFFGEGSRLTVL.

This rearrangement joins TRBV5-1 to TRBJ2-1; TRBD2 agrees at 7 bases. J lost 9 bases, V lost 7 bases, and 10 bases had no gene match. CDR1 SGHRS and CDR2 YFSETQ come from the germline V gene. The CDR3 covers 13 residues. CDR3 amino acids: CASSPSGAVEQFF. The DNA of the CDR3 is TGCGCCAGCTCTCCCAGCGGGGCGGTTGAGCAGTTCTTC.

This sequence joins TRBV29-1 and TRBJ1-2, with TRBD1 identical over 10 bases. V gave up 7 bases and J gave up 6 bases; unmatched junction bases: 5. The germline gives CDR1 SQVTM, CDR2 ANQGSEA. The CDR3 is 12 residues long. DNA for the CDR3: TGCAGCGCCCCGGGACAGGGGAATGGCTACACCTTC. As protein: CSAPGQGNGYTF.

This chain connects TRBV7-2 to TRBJ1-2, with D possibly TRBD1 on 6 matching bases. The CDR3 is 15 amino acids. The V end lost 1 base, the J end lost 1 base, and 10 bases lay between the germline ends. Looked up from germline, CDR1 is SGHTA and CDR2 is FQGNSA. The chain's CDR3 is CASSLVPGDNYGYTF. The CDR3 nucleotides read TGTGCCAGCAGCTTAGTCCCAGGGGATAACTATGGCTACACCTTC.

This chain links TRBV2 with TRBJ2-1; the D gene is possibly TRBD2 (6 bases). Per germline, CDR1 SNHLY and CDR2 FYNNEI. V lost 1 base, J lost 0 bases, and 10 bases lay in between. CDR3 size: 16 residues. The CDR3 DNA reads as TGTGCCAGCAGTGAAGGGGTCGGGAGCTCCTACAATGAGCAGTTCTTC. Encoded protein: CASSEGVGSSYNEQFF.

This sequence joins TRBV6-1 and TRBJ1-5, with TRBD1 as a possible D gene (5 bases). Trimming cost V 2 bases and J 3 bases, with 11 bases left between them. The CDR3 spans 15 residues. Germline V lookup: CDR1 MNHNS, CDR2 SASEGT. The CDR3 bases are TGTGCCAGCAGTGAACCGGACATCTACAATCAGCCCCAGCATTTT. Translation: CASSEPDIYNQPQHF.

The chain carries TRBV5-4 and TRBJ2-1; TRBD2 matches at 14 bases. V lost 5 bases, J lost 12 bases, and 10 bases stayed unmatched. The germline CDR1 and CDR2 sequences are SGHNT and YYREEE (reference sequence). The CDR3 consists of 15 residues. The CDR3 loop is CASREGLAGGSGQFF. CDR3 bases: TGTGCCAGCAGGGAAGGACTAGCGGGGGGCTCGGGGCAGTTCTTC.

The J gene is TRBJ2-7, the V gene TRBV13; TRBD1 matches 10 bases. Per the germline V gene, CDR1 is PRHDT and CDR2 is FYEKMQ (reference sequence). V shed 8 bases, J shed 2 bases, and the junction held 0 bases outside the gene matches. The CDR3 runs to 12 residues. Here the CDR3 reads CASGTGAYEQYF. The CDR3 DNA reads TGTGCCAGCGGGACAGGGGCCTACGAGCAGTACTTC.

The chain employs TRBV5-1 and TRBJ1-2; TRBD1 aligns across 7 bases. Germline V gene lookup returns CDR1 SGHRS and CDR2 YFSETQ. The J segment lost 6 bases and the V segment lost 0 bases, leaving 8 bases of the junction unmatched. The CDR3 is 15 residues long. The CDR3 sequence: CASSLGLTGDNGYTF. The CDR3 nucleotides are TGCGCCAGCAGCTTGGGCCTCACAGGGGACAATGGCTACACCTTC.

V is TRBV11-2 and J is TRBJ1-4; 10 bases agree with TRBD1. The length of the CDR3 is 18 residues. Germline assignment: CDR1 SGHAT and CDR2 FQNNGV. V lost 5 bases to trimming and J lost 3 bases; unmatched junction nucleotides: 12. CDR3 in amino acids: CASSRRTGTGVANEKLFF. CDR3 DNA sequence: TGTGCCAGCAGCCGGAGAACCGGGACAGGGGTCGCTAATGAAAAACTGTTTTTT.

This CDR3 reads CASSAGQLMNTEAFF. CDR3 DNA sequence: TGTGCCAGCAGCGCGGGACAGCTCATGAACACTGAAGCTTTCTTT. V and J are TRBV5-4 and TRBJ1-1; 7 bases line up with TRBD1. CDR1 and CDR2 (germline): SGHNT, YYREEE (reference sequence). Unmatched junction bases numbered 6, after V lost 4 bases and J lost 0 bases. This CDR3 has 15 amino acids.

This chain connects TRBV5-1 to TRBJ1-2, with a tentative D call TRBD1 (6 bases). This CDR3 spans 16 amino acids. The V gene's germline CDR1 is SGHRS and CDR2 YFSETQ. V was pared by 6 bases and J by 2 bases, with 20 bases between. The DNA of the CDR3 is TGCGCCAGCAACTACCGTCCCGACACAGGGAACTATGGCTACACCTTC. It translates to CASNYRPDTGNYGYTF.

The CDR3 here is CASSVGTGGYTGELFF. CDR3 nucleotides: TGTGCCAGCAGCGTGGGGACAGGGGGCTACACCGGGGAGCTGTTTTTT. V and J are TRBV7-6 and TRBJ2-2; 12 nucleotides line up with TRBD1. V was clipped by 5 bases and J by 3 bases; unmatched bases: 4. CDR1 SGHVS and CDR2 FNYEAQ come from the germline V gene. The CDR3 contains 16 residues.

This rearrangement joins TRBV7-3 to TRBJ2-2, with TRBD1 matching over 7 bases. CDR3 length equals 17 residues. V lost 0 bases and J lost 7; bases outside the gene matches: 11. Germline V CDR1 and CDR2: SGHTA, FQGTGA. CDR3 in amino acids: CASSLTSNPAGGGELFF. CDR3 sequence (DNA): TGTGCCAGCAGCTTAACGTCAAATCCGGCAGGGGGCGGGGAGCTGTTTTTT. The variable domain in full, completed from reference TRBV7-3 and TRBJ2-2, reads GAGVSQTPSNKVTEKGKYVELRCDPISGHTALYWYRQSLGQGPEFLIYFQGTGAADDSGLPNDRFFAVRPEGSVSTLKIQRTERGDSAVYLCASSLTSNPAGGGELFFGEGSRLTVL.

V and J are TRBV27 and TRBJ1-5, with 10 bases identical to TRBD1. CDR1 and CDR2 (germline): MNHEY, SMNVEV (reference sequence). The V and J ends lost 5 bases and 7 bases, in that order; junction bases with no gene match: 5. This CDR3 contains 14 residues. The CDR3 DNA reads TGTGCCAGCAGTCAGACAGGGGGCGGACAGCCCCAGCATTTT. Encoded protein: CASSQTGGGQPQHF.

V gene TRBV6-1 combines with J gene TRBJ1-5, with D perhaps TRBD1 (5 bases). CDR1 MNHNS and CDR2 SASEGT come from the germline V gene. Between the trimmed V and J ends, which lost 2 bases and 6 bases, there was a span of 14 bases. The CDR3 extends over 15 amino acids. The CDR3 DNA reads TGTGCCAGCAGTGAACCGGGGAGCGGGGGTCAGCCCCAGCATTTT. It codes for CASSEPGSGGQPQHF.

This chain links TRBV5-4 with TRBJ1-1; 9 nucleotides match TRBD1. CDR1 and CDR2 (germline): SGHNT, YYREEE (reference sequence). The CDR3 sequence is 15 residues long. After removal of 4 bases from V and 2 bases from J, the junction contained 6 bases not matched to a gene. CDR3 in DNA: TGTGCCAGCAGCACTCGACAGGGGGTTAACACTGAAGCTTTCTTT. Its translation is CASSTRQGVNTEAFF.

This clone occurred once. The CDR3 coding sequence is TGTGCCAGCAGTTTCAACCGGGACAGGCGTACTGAAAAACTGTTTTTT. This codes for CASSFNRDRRTEKLFF. The rearrangement joins TRBV6-5 to TRBJ1-4; 8 nucleotides match TRBD1. V was pared by 4 bases and J by 7 bases, with 11 bases of the junction left unmatched. The CDR3 is 16 amino acids. Germline CDR1 MNHEY, CDR2 SVGAGI.

The chain links TRBV29-1 to TRBJ1-2; D call uncertain. This CDR3 has 14 residues. Trimming removed 3 bases at V and 8 bases at J, with 19 bases between. Germline CDR1 and CDR2: SQVTM and ANQGSEA. This chain's CDR3 is CSVDRGTDLWGYTF. The CDR3 DNA sequence: TGCAGCGTTGATCGGGGTACGGACCTATGGGGCTACACCTTC.

This clone was counted once. The chain employs TRBV5-1 and TRBJ2-2; 7 positions match TRBD1. CDR1 is SGHRS and CDR2 is YFSETQ in the germline V gene. J lost 5 bases, V lost 4 bases, and 8 bases had no gene match. The CDR3 covers 15 residues. Here the CDR3 DNA reads TGCGCCAGCAGCCCGGACAGGTTCAAGACCGGGGAGCTGTTTTTT. Encoded protein: CASSPDRFKTGELFF.

The V and J genes are TRBV12-5 and TRBJ2-1, with 7 bases aligning to TRBD1. CDR1 is LGHNT, CDR2 FRNRAP, per germline. V lost 7 bases to trimming and J lost 5 bases; unmatched junction nucleotides: 17. The CDR3 runs 17 residues. The CDR3 here is CASALNPKDRVDNEQFF. CDR3 coding DNA: TGTGCTAGTGCCCTAAACCCCAAAGACAGGGTGGACAATGAGCAGTTCTTC.

V and J are TRBV4-2 and TRBJ1-4, with D maybe TRBD1 (5 bases). The CDR3 sequence is 13 residues long. V lost 4 bases and J lost 13, with 16 bases in between. From germline, CDR1 is LGHNA and CDR2 YNFKEQ. CDR3 nucleotides: TGTGCCAGCAGCCCGGGGGGAGACTCGACACTGTTTTTT. This codes for CASSPGGDSTLFF.